The TCR beta chain under discussion was sequenced for a study of identical twins. Study conclusions and caveats: Conclusions came from cross-sectional statistical analysis, not from following the same donors.

Via MiXCR, TCRdb re-called the 5' RACE reads, giving one row per CDR3 protein. The sample lists 1.5 million to 2 million distinct CDR3 sequences; 25% to 35% were seen once. This clonotype occurred a few times. What it recognizes is unknown. Trimming cost V 2 bases and J 2 bases; bases outside gene matches: 7. Germline CDR1 and CDR2: MNHNS and SASEGT. The CDR3 runs 16 residues. The sequence came from a newborn girl in good health. The V call is TRBV6-1, the J call TRBJ2-7; TRBD1 aligns across 9 bases. Sequencing was performed on cord blood. CDR3 DNA: TGTGCCAGCAGTGAACACCGGGACAGGGTCGCCTACGAGCAGTACTTC. Residues: CASSEHRDRVAYEQYF.